This TCR beta chain was obtained from a study of T cell responses to AZD1222 COVID-19 vaccine. Sequenced by immunoSEQ multiplex PCR; TCRdb stores in-frame clones only, minus some. Among approximately 150,000 clones, roughly nine tenths were seen once, and the ten largest hold 1.1%. Looked up from germline, CDR1 is SGDLS and CDR2 is YYNGEE. V gave up 4 bases and J gave up 8 bases, with 13 bases separating them. This CDR3 region has 14 residues. Sequencing was performed on peripheral blood, taken 28 days after the second AZD1222 dose. The origin of this receptor is an adult who received the AZD1222 COVID-19 vaccine. The gene calls are TRBV9 and TRBJ1-6; D gene ambiguous. CDR3 loop: CASSRTGGHSPLHF. In DNA form, the CDR3 reads TGTGCCAGCAGCCGGACGGGAGGACATTCACCCCTCCACTTT. The full variable domain, in which reference TRBV9 and TRBJ1-6 provide the parts outside the CDR3, is DSGVTQTPKHLITATGQRVTLRCSPRSGDLSVYWYQQSLDQGLQFLIQYYNGEERAKGNILERFSAQQFPDLHSELNLSSLELGDSALYFCASSRTGGHSPLHFGNGTRLTVT.